The 24 T cell receptor beta chains presented below share a single source sample, sequenced in a study of type 1 regulatory T cells. Their cognate antigens are unknown. TCRdb processed the reads anew with MiXCR; each CDR3 protein has one entry. This sample has about 68,000 distinct CDR3 sequences; 50% to 70% occur once, and the top ten carry 7.6%. What was sequenced was cultured T cells, either the whole culture or a sorted T cell fraction (not recorded which). Regarding subset: Tr1-enriched cell product generated in vitro against host alloantigens. These receptors originate from a human donor in good health.

A few counts support this clonotype. The CDR3 nucleotides read TGCAGTGCAACCCCCGGGACGAACACCGGGGAGCTGTTTTTT. This sequence encodes CSATPGTNTGELFF. The chain joins TRBV20-1 to TRBJ2-2; TRBD2 might be the D (5 bases). The ends were cut back, 6 bases at V and 0 bases at J, with 11 bases in the middle. CDR3 length: 14 amino acids. Per germline, CDR1 DFQATT and CDR2 SNEGSKA (reference sequence).

V is TRBV4-2 and J is TRBJ2-1; possible D gene TRBD2, 5 bases. V shed 1 base and J shed 0 bases, with 13 bases lying between them. The CDR3 is made up of 17 amino acids. CDR1 is LGHNA, CDR2 YNFKEQ, per germline. The CDR3 sequence is CASSQGAGPSSYNEQFF. The CDR3 region has the DNA TGTGCCAGCAGCCAAGGGGCGGGTCCGAGCTCCTACAATGAGCAGTTCTTC.

The V and J genes are TRBV19 and TRBJ2-3; 12 bases match TRBD1. The germline CDR1 and CDR2 sequences are LNHDA and SQIVND (reference sequence). V shed 6 bases, J shed 6 bases, and the junction held 10 bases outside the gene matches. The CDR3 runs 16 residues. The CDR3 DNA sequence: TGTGCCAGTAGGCTACGGGACAGGGGGCTTGTGGATACGCAGTATTTT. It yields the protein CASRLRDRGLVDTQYF.

The gene calls are TRBV9 and TRBJ1-6; D may be TRBD1 (6 bases). Germline assignment: CDR1 SGDLS and CDR2 YYNGEE. This CDR3 has 17 amino acids. The V and J ends lost 4 bases and 8 bases respectively, with 22 bases between them. The CDR3 DNA reads as TGTGCCAGCAGCCCCAACCCGGGCCAGGGGTATGATTCACCCCTCCACTTT. It specifies CASSPNPGQGYDSPLHF.

V gene TRBV12-3 or TRBV12-4 combines with J gene TRBJ2-1; D might be TRBD1 (6 bases). V was shortened by 4 bases and J by 9 bases, with 19 bases between the two germline ends. CDR3 length equals 15 residues. The CDR3 region is CASSWDAGEILEQFF. DNA for the CDR3: TGTGCCAGCAGTTGGGACGCAGGGGAAATACTTGAGCAGTTCTTC.

The table lists this clonotype with a few counts. The gene calls are TRBV11-2 and TRBJ2-2; 14 nucleotides agree with TRBD2. Germline lookup yields CDR1 SGHAT and CDR2 FQNNGV. V shed 5 bases and J 4 bases; nucleotides not matched to a gene: 3. The CDR3 has 16 residues. The CDR3 region is CASSRGLAGGTGELFF. CDR3 DNA sequence: TGTGCCAGCAGCCGCGGACTAGCGGGAGGCACCGGGGAGCTGTTTTTT.

The DNA of the CDR3 is TGCGCCAGCAGCTTGGGGACGGGACCCCAAGAGACCCAGTACTTC. As protein: CASSLGTGPQETQYF. The chain uses TRBV5-1 and TRBJ2-5; D is possibly TRBD1 or TRBD2 (5 bases each). V dropped 0 bases and J dropped 1 base, with 10 bases sitting between them. CDR3 length: 15 amino acids. Germline CDR1 reads SGHRS; CDR2 reads YFSETQ.

This clonotype came up many times. The rearrangement uses TRBV12-3 or TRBV12-4 and TRBJ2-1; no clear D. There are 11 residues in the CDR3. Between the trimmed V and J ends, which lost 6 bases and 4 bases, there was a span of 4 bases. CDR3 residues: CASRSYNEQFF. The DNA of the CDR3 is TGTGCCAGCAGATCTTACAATGAGCAGTTCTTC.

The rearrangement uses TRBV30 and TRBJ2-1, with TRBD2 identical over 12 bases. V shed 8 bases, J shed 6 bases, and the junction held 5 bases outside the gene matches. There are 13 residues in the CDR3. Germline CDR1 reads GTSNPN; CDR2 reads SVGIG (reference sequence). In nucleotides, the CDR3 is TGTGCCGGGGGACTAGCGGGTATCAATGAGCAGTTCTTC. Its protein is CAGGLAGINEQFF. Full variable domain (missing parts from reference TRBV30 and TRBJ2-1): SQTIHQWPATLVQPVGSPLSLECTVEGTSNPNLYWYRQAAGRGLQLLFYSVGIGQISSEVPQNLSASRPQDRQFILSSKKLLLSDSGFYLCAGGLAGINEQFFGPGTRLTVL.

The V gene is TRBV29-1, the J gene TRBJ1-2, with D unresolved. This CDR3 is built from 16 residues. Germline loops: CDR1 SQVTM, CDR2 ANQGSEA. Trimming cost V 8 bases and J 0 bases, with 22 bases left between them. Here the CDR3 reads CSSVAFEAETNYGYTF. In DNA form, the CDR3 reads TGCAGCAGCGTTGCTTTTGAGGCAGAAACTAACTATGGCTACACCTTC.

This clonotype was picked up a small number of times. This chain links TRBV6-1 with TRBJ2-5; D gene unclear. V was clipped by 8 bases and J by 0 bases, with 7 bases between them. The CDR3 is 12 amino acids. Germline CDR1 is MNHNS and CDR2 is SASEGT. The CDR3 DNA sequence: TGTGCCAGCTCAGCGTACCAAGAGACCCAGTACTTC. This translates into CASSAYQETQYF.

This chain links TRBV9 with TRBJ2-1; 7 nucleotides line up with TRBD2. The CDR3 runs 16 residues. From germline, CDR1 is SGDLS and CDR2 YYNGEE. The J segment lost 3 bases and the V segment lost 0 bases, leaving 6 bases of the junction unmatched. For the CDR3, the DNA is TGTGCCAGCAGCGTAGAGGCGGGAGAAGGCTACAATGAGCAGTTCTTC. Its protein is CASSVEAGEGYNEQFF.

A single count supports this clonotype. The chain couples TRBV5-1 to TRBJ2-5; no definite D call. The CDR3 has 14 amino acids. Germline V gene lookup returns CDR1 SGHRS and CDR2 YFSETQ. V lost 1 base and J 5 bases, leaving 12 bases between the germline ends. CDR3 sequence: CASSLLGAGETQYF. Written as DNA, the CDR3 is TGCGCCAGCAGCTTGCTAGGAGCCGGGGAGACCCAGTACTTC. The full variable domain, with the rest looked up from reference TRBV5-1 and TRBJ2-5, is KAGVTQTPRYLIKTRGQQVTLSCSPISGHRSVSWYQQTPGQGLQFLFEYFSETQRNKGNFPGRFSGRQFSNSRSEMNVSTLELGDSALYLCASSLLGAGETQYFGPGTRLLVL.

The chain combines TRBV6-2 or TRBV6-3 with TRBJ2-1; 9 positions agree with TRBD2. Germline CDR1 MNHEY, CDR2 SVGEGT. This CDR3 region has 14 residues. Trimming took 11 bases from V and 1 from J; bases not matched to a gene: 6. The chain's CDR3 is CACAAGGSYNEQFF. The CDR3 coding sequence is TGTGCCTGCGCGGCGGGAGGGTCCTACAATGAGCAGTTCTTC.

The chain carries TRBV28 and TRBJ2-7; 9 positions match TRBD2. With V trimmed by 7 bases and J by 1 base, 5 bases remained unmatched. This CDR3 has 14 residues. CDR1 is MDHEN and CDR2 is SYDVKM in the germline V gene. The CDR3 nucleotides read TGTGCCAGCACTCGTAGCGGGAGTTCCTACGAGCAGTACTTC. This gives the protein CASTRSGSSYEQYF. Looking up the rest from reference TRBV28 and TRBJ2-7 gives the full variable domain: DVKVTQSSRYLVKRTGEKVFLECVQDMDHENMFWYRQDPGLGLRLIYFSYDVKMKEKGDIPEGYSVSREKKERFSLILESASTNQTSMYLCASTRSGSSYEQYFGPGTRLTVT.

The chain links TRBV6-5 to TRBJ2-3; D remains ambiguous. V was pared by 3 bases and J by 1 base, with 17 bases between. Looked up from germline, CDR1 is MNHEY and CDR2 is SVGAGI. The CDR3 runs 17 residues. CDR3 sequence (DNA): TGTGCCAGCAGTTATCGGACCCTAGGGCTCGGCACAGATACGCAGTATTTT. Translating it yields CASSYRTLGLGTDTQYF.

This clonotype was observed a handful of times. The chain couples TRBV29-1 to TRBJ2-4, with TRBD1 as a possible D gene (6 bases). V dropped 7 bases and J dropped 2 bases, with 12 bases sitting between them. Germline CDR1 and CDR2: SQVTM and ANQGSEA. There are 13 residues in the CDR3. This chain's CDR3 is CSGLDRTKNIQYF. The CDR3 DNA sequence: TGCAGCGGCCTCGACAGGACCAAAAACATTCAGTACTTC.

The sample holds one count of this clonotype. The chain is built from TRBV7-8 and TRBJ2-5; 7 bases are shared with TRBD1. This CDR3 contains 14 residues. J gave up 2 bases and V 7 bases, and 7 bases lay outside the gene matches. Germline V lookup: CDR1 SGHVS, CDR2 FQNEAQ. The CDR3 region is CASTSGTVQETQYF. As DNA, the CDR3 is TGTGCCAGCACCTCGGGGACAGTTCAAGAGACCCAGTACTTC.

This chain joins TRBV20-1 and TRBJ1-4; 7 bases align to TRBD1. CDR1 and CDR2 (germline): DFQATT, SNEGSKA (reference sequence). With 6 bases clipped from V and 0 bases from J, the junction kept 1 base outside the gene matches. CDR3 length: 13 amino acids. CDR3 protein: CSATGSTNEKLFF. The CDR3 DNA follows: TGCAGTGCGACAGGGTCAACTAATGAAAAACTGTTTTTT.

The chain joins TRBV11-2 to TRBJ2-1; 9 nucleotides agree with TRBD2. V gave up 4 bases and J gave up 9 bases; unmatched junction bases: 7. There are 14 residues in the CDR3. CDR1 is SGHAT, CDR2 FQNNGV, per germline. The CDR3 reads CASSSLKREVEQFF. CDR3 coding DNA: TGTGCCAGCAGCTCCCTCAAGCGGGAGGTTGAGCAGTTCTTC. Variable domain in full (rest from reference TRBV11-2 and TRBJ2-1): EAGVAQSPRYKIIEKRQSVAFWCNPISGHATLYWYQQILGQGPKLLIQFQNNGVVDDSQLPKDRFSAERLKGVDSTLKIQPAKLEDSAVYLCASSSLKREVEQFFGPGTRLTVL.

To note about this clonotype: This may arise from a read error, as a much more abundant clone is one base away. This chain joins TRBV5-1 and TRBJ2-7; no firm D call. CDR1 is SGHRS, CDR2 YFSETQ, per germline. CDR3 length: 11 amino acids. The CDR3 DNA sequence: TGCGCCAGCAGGTTGCGCTACGAGCAGCACTTC. Its protein is CASRLRYEQHF. Full variable domain (missing parts from reference TRBV5-1 and TRBJ2-7): KAGVTQTPRYLIKTRGQQVTLSCSPISGHRSVSWYQQTPGQGLQFLFEYFSETQRNKGNFPGRFSGRQFSNSRSEMNVSTLELGDSALYLCASRLRYEQHFGPGTRLTVT.

The chain joins TRBV2 to TRBJ1-5; D uncertain. The CDR3 spans 15 residues. The germline V gene encodes CDR1 SNHLY and CDR2 FYNNEI. Trimming stripped 6 bases from V and 0 bases from J, with 12 bases between. CDR3 in amino acids: CASSAREDSNQPQHF. DNA for the CDR3: TGTGCCAGCAGCGCCCGGGAAGATAGCAATCAGCCCCAGCATTTT.

This chain joins TRBV20-1 and TRBJ2-1, with 9 bases identical to TRBD2. Losses at the gene ends were 0 bases for V and 3 bases for J; bases not matched to a gene: 3. Germline CDR1 and CDR2: DFQATT and SNEGSKA (reference sequence). The CDR3 has 15 residues. The CDR3 sequence: CSARESSGIYNEQFF. In DNA form, the CDR3 reads TGCAGTGCTAGAGAGTCTAGCGGGATCTACAATGAGCAGTTCTTC.

A few counts support this clonotype. The chain uses TRBV5-4 and TRBJ1-1; a weak D match, TRBD1 (5 bases). CDR1 SGHNT and CDR2 YYREEE come from the germline V gene (reference sequence). This CDR3 is built from 14 residues. The V and J ends lost 0 bases and 9 bases respectively, with 15 bases between them. In nucleotides, the CDR3 is TGTGCCAGCAGCTTGGCTGGCTCTGAGGGGAAAGCTTTCTTT. Translation gives CASSLAGSEGKAFF.